The 8 T cell receptor beta chains below all came from one sample that was sequenced in a study of vaccination effects on CD4 cells after COVID-19. Profiling relied on immunoSEQ multiplex PCR, and the TCRdb table lists in-frame clones only, not all of them. The sample shows 65,000 or so clones, around 77% of them seen only once. Antigen-specific CD4+ T cell clonotypes were called by their expansion after viral peptide-pool culture in ViraFEST. Having been cultured for under twelve days, the cells underwent CD4+ T cell isolation. Vaccinated recipients, who were negative for nucleocapsid antibodies, had no history of SARS-CoV-2 infection. Antigens of these TCRs are unknown. Sequencing was performed on CD4+ T cells from PBMCs cultured with HCoV-NL63 spike peptides, taken before COVID-19 vaccination. The receptors shown here come from a human donor who received a COVID-19 vaccine.

This CDR3 is CAISNGANTQYF. CDR3 nucleotide sequence: TGTGCCATCAGTAACGGGGCCAATACGCAGTATTTT. This chain links TRBV10-3 with TRBJ2-3; D tentatively reads TRBD1 or TRBD2 (5 bases each). Trimming stripped 5 bases from V and 7 bases from J, with 10 bases between. Germline V CDR1 and CDR2: ENHRY, SYGVKD. This CDR3 region has 12 residues.

This chain links TRBV2 with TRBJ2-2; D is possibly TRBD2 (6 bases). This CDR3 comprises 15 residues. Germline lookup yields CDR1 SNHLY and CDR2 FYNNEI. The ends were cut back, 8 bases at V and 1 base at J, with 14 bases in the middle. The chain's CDR3 is CASGPWGENTGELFF. CDR3 nucleotides: TGTGCCAGCGGTCCTTGGGGGGAGAACACCGGGGAGCTGTTTTTT.

The chain carries TRBV11-2 and TRBJ2-1; 10 bases are a match to TRBD2. Germline-derived CDR1 and CDR2 are SGHAT and FQNNGV. The CDR3 runs 15 residues. Unmatched junction bases numbered 0, after V lost 3 bases and J lost 1 base. The CDR3: CASSFSGGSYNEQFF. Here the CDR3 DNA reads TGTGCCAGCAGCTTTAGCGGGGGGTCCTACAATGAGCAGTTCTTC.

The rearrangement links TRBV7-2 to TRBJ2-1, with a possible D match to TRBD1 (5 bases). The ends were cut back, 2 bases at V and 4 bases at J, with 15 bases in the middle. CDR1 is SGHTA, CDR2 FQGNSA, per germline. CDR3 size: 16 residues. The CDR3 sequence is CASSLTRQGGYNEQFF. The DNA of the CDR3 is TGTGCCAGCAGCTTAACGAGGCAGGGTGGATACAATGAGCAGTTCTTC.

V usage is TRBV5-1 and J usage is TRBJ1-5; weak D call: TRBD1 (5 bases). This CDR3 is 14 amino acids long. V was trimmed by 5 bases and J by 5 bases, leaving 14 bases between them. The germline CDR1 and CDR2 sequences are SGHRS and YFSETQ. The CDR3 sequence is CASSSGTADQPQHF. CDR3 DNA: TGCGCCAGCAGTTCAGGGACGGCTGATCAGCCCCAGCATTTT.

In DNA form, the CDR3 reads TGTGCCAGCAGATTCTACGAGCAGTACGTC. This gives the protein CASRFYEQYV. The chain couples TRBV2 to TRBJ2-7; no reliable D call. CDR3 length: 10 residues. Germline V gene data show CDR1 as SNHLY and CDR2 as FYNNEI. The V end was cut by 6 bases, the J end by 3 bases, with 3 bases between.

The CDR3: CASSLQLNTEAFF. In DNA, the CDR3 is TGTGCCAGCAGCCTTCAGTTGAACACTGAAGCTTTCTTT. The chain combines TRBV2 with TRBJ1-1; D ambiguous. V was cut by 6 bases and J by 0 bases, with 8 bases left in between. Germline assignment: CDR1 SNHLY and CDR2 FYNNEI. The CDR3 sequence is 13 residues long.

V is TRBV6-6 and J is TRBJ2-7; D may match TRBD1 or TRBD2 (5 bases each). The CDR3 is 13 residues long. CDR1 and CDR2 from the germline V gene are MNHNY and SVGAGI (reference sequence). The V and J ends lost 2 bases and 0 bases respectively, with 5 bases between them. The DNA of the CDR3 is TGTGCCAGCAGTTACGGGACCTCCTACGAGCAGTACGTC. It specifies CASSYGTSYEQYV.